These T cell receptor beta chains were read from a single sample in a study of CD8+ T cells in alopecia areata. Sequenced by immunoSEQ multiplex PCR; TCRdb stores in-frame clones only, minus some. The sample records around 150,000 clones, more than 55% being singletons. The sample taken for sequencing was CD8+ T cells sorted from blood. All receptors come from a human donor in good health. Each CDR3 is given with its conserved first and last residue. D genes are given only for firm matches.

V gene	J gene	D gene	CDR3 protein
TRBV4-1	TRBJ2-7	TRBD1	CASSHPGTGDYEQYF
TRBV29-1	TRBJ2-3	NA	CSVVSSPVDTQYF
TRBV28	TRBJ2-3	NA	CASSHTDTQYF
TRBV29-1	TRBJ2-7	NA	CSVDGGSSYYEQYF
TRBV28	TRBJ2-3	NA	CASSFQGTDTQYF
TRBV5-5	TRBJ2-7	NA	CASSSPSATQSPYEQYF
TRBV5-4	TRBJ1-2	TRBD1	CASSYGQGRSSFGYTF
TRBV5-1	TRBJ2-5	NA	CASSLASGFQETQYF
TRBV27	TRBJ2-7	TRBD2	CASRSPVAGGRYEQYF
TRBV11-3	TRBJ2-1	NA	CASSSWANEQFF
TRBV6-6	TRBJ1-5	TRBD1	CACDFDRGGSNQPQHF
TRBV29-1	TRBJ2-1	TRBD2	CGVEGGSGGYNEQFF
TRBV10-3	TRBJ2-1	NA	CAISVPGGYEQFF
TRBV27	TRBJ2-7	NA	CASSLTGAYEQYF
TRBV5-6	TRBJ1-2	TRBD1	CASSLGTGAGYTF
TRBV13	TRBJ2-7	NA	CASSSRPPYEQYF
TRBV25-1	TRBJ2-2	NA	CASRSGELFF
TRBV2	TRBJ2-1	NA	CASSENGGEQFF
TRBV11-2	TRBJ2-1	NA	CASSLDPRVEQFF
TRBV28	TRBJ2-1	NA	CASSLAGLPYNEQFF
TRBV27	TRBJ2-5	NA	CASRGTTEPQETQYF
TRBV27	TRBJ2-5	NA	CASSRDQDRETQYF
TRBV29-1	TRBJ1-4	NA	CSVAFGVYEKLFF
TRBV10-3	TRBJ1-2	NA	CAISEGEYLNYGYTF
TRBV6-6	TRBJ2-7	NA	CASSDGVAEQYF
TRBV29-1	TRBJ1-2	NA	CSVAHRDGYTF